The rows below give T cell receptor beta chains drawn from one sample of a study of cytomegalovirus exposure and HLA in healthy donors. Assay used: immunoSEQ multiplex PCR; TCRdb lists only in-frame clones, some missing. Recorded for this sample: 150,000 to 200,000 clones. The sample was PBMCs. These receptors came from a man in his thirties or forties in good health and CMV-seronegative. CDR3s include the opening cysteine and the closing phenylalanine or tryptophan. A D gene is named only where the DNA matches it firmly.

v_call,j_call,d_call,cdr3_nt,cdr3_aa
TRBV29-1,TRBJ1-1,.,TGCAGCGTTGAATTCACGGACACTGAAGCTTTCTTT,CSVEFTDTEAFF
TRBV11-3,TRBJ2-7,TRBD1,TGTGCCAGCAGCCCCGAACACGACAGGGGGTACGAGCAGTACTTC,CASSPEHDRGYEQYF
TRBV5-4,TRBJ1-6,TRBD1,TGTGCCAGCAGCTATTTGAGGACAGGGCGGAATTCACCCCTCCACTTT,CASSYLRTGRNSPLHF
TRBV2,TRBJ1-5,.,TGTGCCAGCAGTGAAGTGGCAGGGGCAAGCAATCAGCCCCAGCATTTT,CASSEVAGASNQPQHF
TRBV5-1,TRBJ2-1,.,TGCGCCAGCAGCTTGGTGGCAGGCAAGAATGAGCAGTTCTTC,CASSLVAGKNEQFF
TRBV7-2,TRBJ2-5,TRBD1,TGTGCCAGCAACCCACAGGGGCTAAGGGAAGAGACCCAGTACTTC,CASNPQGLREETQYF
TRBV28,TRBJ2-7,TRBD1,TGTGCCAGCACCGAAACGACAGGGGGAAGGTACGAGCAGTACTTC,CASTETTGGRYEQYF
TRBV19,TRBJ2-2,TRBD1,TGTGCCAGTAGTATTTTAGGGACAGGGAACACCGGGGAGCTGTTTTTT,CASSILGTGNTGELFF
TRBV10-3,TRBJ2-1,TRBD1,TGTGCCATCAGGCCCGGGACAGACTCCTACAATGAGCAGTTCTTC,CAIRPGTDSYNEQFF
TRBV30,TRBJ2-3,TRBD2,TGTGCCTTATTAGCGGGGGTTGGCACAGATACGCAGTATTTT,CALLAGVGTDTQYF
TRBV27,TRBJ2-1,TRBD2,TGTGCCAGCAGTTTCCACGGGAACGGGGGGTTTGTTGGTGAGCAGTTCTTC,CASSFHGNGGFVGEQFF
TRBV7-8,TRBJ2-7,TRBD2,TGTGCCAGTCGACGAGCTAGCGGGATTGGTGAGCAGTACTTC,CASRRASGIGEQYF
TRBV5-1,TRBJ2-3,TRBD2,TGCGCCAGCAGCTCCGGGAGGGGGGGGGAGACAGATACGCAGTATTTT,CASSSGRGGETDTQYF
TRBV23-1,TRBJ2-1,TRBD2,TGCGCCGTCAAACTAGCGGGAGTCCACTACAATGAGCAGTTCTTC,CAVKLAGVHYNEQFF
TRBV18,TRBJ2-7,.,TGTGCCAGCTCGCCAAATGGACAGAGCTACGAGCAGTACTTC,CASSPNGQSYEQYF
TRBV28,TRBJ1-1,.,TGTGCCAGCAGCTTCCTCAGCGGGGGCTCTGAAGCTTTCTTT,CASSFLSGGSEAFF
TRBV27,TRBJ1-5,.,TGTGCCAGCAGTTTCTATAGCAATCAGCCCCAGCATTTT,CASSFYSNQPQHF
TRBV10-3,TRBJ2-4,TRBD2,TGTGCCACCTCTAGCGGGAAAGATATAGCCAAAAACATTCAGTACTTC,CATSSGKDIAKNIQYF
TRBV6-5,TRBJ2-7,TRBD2,TGTGCCAGCAGTTACGGACTAGCGAGCTCCTACGAGCAGTACTTC,CASSYGLASSYEQYF
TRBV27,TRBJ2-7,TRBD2,TGTGCCAGCAGTTTGATAGCGGGAGGTCTCTACGAGCAGTACTTC,CASSLIAGGLYEQYF
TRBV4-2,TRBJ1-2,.,TGTGCCAGCAGCCCCCGACAGGCGTCTAACTATGGCTACACCTTC,CASSPRQASNYGYTF
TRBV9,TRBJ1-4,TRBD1,TGTGCCATCACAAGACAAAGGGGTTTGCAGGGGGCTGATGAAAAACTGTTTTTT,CAITRQRGLQGADEKLFF
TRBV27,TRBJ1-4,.,TGTGCCAGCAGTTTCTCTGGCCCTGAAAAACTGTTTTTT,CASSFSGPEKLFF
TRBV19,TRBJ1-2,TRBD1,TGTGCCAGTAATCCCGGGACAGGGGCGGACTATGGCTACACCTTC,CASNPGTGADYGYTF
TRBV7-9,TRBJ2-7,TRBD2,TGTGCCAGCAGCCCCCTAATCGGTTTAGCGGGAGCGACGGGAGAGCAGTACTTC,CASSPLIGLAGATGEQYF
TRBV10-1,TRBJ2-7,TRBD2,TGCGCCAGCAGTGAAGCGGGGGAACGCTACGAGCAGTACTTC,CASSEAGERYEQYF
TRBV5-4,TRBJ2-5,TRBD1,TGTGCCAGCAGCTTCTCCGGGACAGGCGAGTACCAAGAGACCCAGTACTTC,CASSFSGTGEYQETQYF
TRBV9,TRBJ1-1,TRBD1,TGTGCCAGCAGCTCGCGGACAGGATCGAACACTGAAGCTTTCTTT,CASSSRTGSNTEAFF
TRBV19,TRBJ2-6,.,TGTGCCAGTACCCCCCAGGCGTCATATTCTGGGGCCAACGTCCTGACTTTC,CASTPQASYSGANVLTF
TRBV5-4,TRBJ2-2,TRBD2,TGTGCCAGCAGCGGACCCGGACTAGCGGGGGGGCCCGCCGGGGAGCTGTTTTTT,CASSGPGLAGGPAGELFF
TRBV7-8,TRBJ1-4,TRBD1,TGTGCCAGCAGCTCGCAGGGGGTCGTGCCTGAAAAACTGTTTTTT,CASSSQGVVPEKLFF
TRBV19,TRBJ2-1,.,TGTGCCAGTAGTTTCCAGGGGCCGGATGAGCAGTTCTTC,CASSFQGPDEQFF
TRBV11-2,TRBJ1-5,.,TGTGCCAGCAGTTTCTTGGAGCAGCCCCAGCATTTT,CASSFLEQPQHF
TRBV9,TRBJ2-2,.,TGTGCCAGCAGCTCACAGGGTGGTATCGACACCGGGGAGCTGTTTTTT,CASSSQGGIDTGELFF
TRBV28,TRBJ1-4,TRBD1,TGTGCCAGCCTGCGAGGGGGCACTAATGAAAAACTGTTTTTT,CASLRGGTNEKLFF
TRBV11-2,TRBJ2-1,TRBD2,TGTGCCAGCAGCCGGGTCTCTCGGGAGGGAGGCTACAATGAGCAGTTCTTC,CASSRVSREGGYNEQFF
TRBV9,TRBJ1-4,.,TGTGCCAGCAGCTCAACTCGGGACAACCCTGCGGCTAATGAAAAACTGTTTTTT,CASSSTRDNPAANEKLFF
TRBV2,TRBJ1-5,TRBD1,TGTGCCAGCAGATATGACAGGGCCGGCAATCAGCCCCAGCATTTT,CASRYDRAGNQPQHF
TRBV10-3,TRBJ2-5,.,TGTGCCATCAGGGCTGGGGCGCAAGAGACCCAGTACTTC,CAIRAGAQETQYF
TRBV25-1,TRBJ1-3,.,TGTGCCAGCAGTGAATTCCAAGACACTTTCTCTGGAAACACCATATATTTT,CASSEFQDTFSGNTIYF
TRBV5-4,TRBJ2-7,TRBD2,TGTGCCAGCAGCTGGACTAGCGGGGGGTCCTACGAGCAGTACTTC,CASSWTSGGSYEQYF
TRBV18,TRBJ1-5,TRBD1,TGTGCCAGCTCACCACCGGCAGGGGGTCAGCCCCAGCATTTT,CASSPPAGGQPQHF
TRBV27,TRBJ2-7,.,TGTGCCAGCGGGCAAGAGACCTACGAGCAGTACTTC,CASGQETYEQYF
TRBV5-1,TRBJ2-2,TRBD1,TGCGCCACCACACCCAGGACAGGGGAGGGCCGGGAGCTGTTTTTT,CATTPRTGEGRELFF
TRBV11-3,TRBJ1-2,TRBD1,TGTGCCAGCAGCCAAAGATGGGGACAGGGATTCTATGGCTACACCTTC,CASSQRWGQGFYGYTF